These 25 T cell receptor beta chains were sequenced from one sample in a study of blood T cell repertoires in COVID-19. Assay used: immunoSEQ multiplex PCR; TCRdb lists only in-frame clones, some missing. The table has 100,000 to 150,000 clones, approximately 82% seen once. Input material: peripheral blood. Receptors originate from a woman aged 50 to 65 with acute or convalescent COVID-19.

The V call is TRBV28, the J call TRBJ2-7; TRBD2 matches at 7 bases. The CDR3 is made up of 14 amino acids. With V trimmed by 5 bases and J by 6 bases, 10 bases remained unmatched. From germline, CDR1 is MDHEN and CDR2 SYDVKM. This CDR3 is CASSEPSGPSEQYF. The CDR3 DNA reads TGTGCCAGCAGTGAACCTAGCGGCCCAAGCGAGCAGTACTTC.

The chain employs TRBV20-1 and TRBJ2-2; D is unresolved. The CDR3 is 15 residues long. Germline assignment: CDR1 DFQATT and CDR2 SNEGSKA (reference sequence). Trimming took off 3 bases at V and 0 bases at J, with 11 bases between the two ends. The DNA of the CDR3 is TGCAGTGCTAGTCCCGCGGCGGCGAACACCGGGGAGCTGTTTTTT. It translates to CSASPAAANTGELFF.

This chain joins TRBV6-1 and TRBJ2-3; weak D call: TRBD2 (5 bases). This CDR3 is 15 amino acids long. The germline V gene encodes CDR1 MNHNS and CDR2 SASEGT. The germline V and J ends were trimmed by 0 bases and 4 bases, with 11 bases remaining between them. CDR3 DNA sequence: TGTGCCAGCAGTGAAGCCTGGCTAGCTGCAGATACGCAGTATTTT. This gives the protein CASSEAWLAADTQYF.

The J gene is TRBJ1-1, the V gene TRBV10-2, with D maybe TRBD1 (5 bases). The germline V and J ends were trimmed by 2 bases and 4 bases, with 11 bases remaining between them. Germline CDR1 reads WSHSY; CDR2 reads SAAADI. This CDR3 is built from 14 residues. In DNA, the CDR3 is TGCGCCAGCAGTGAGAGGGGAGGGGTCACTGAAGCTTTCTTT. As protein: CASSERGGVTEAFF.

V gene TRBV3-1 (or the pseudogene TRBV3-2) combines with J gene TRBJ2-1; TRBD2 is a possible D gene (6 bases). The CDR3 has 16 residues. V was trimmed by 5 bases and J by 2 bases, leaving 16 bases between them. Germline values: CDR1 LGHDT, CDR2 YNNKEL (reference sequence). The CDR3 spells CASSSLRDFAYNEQFF. In DNA form, the CDR3 reads TGTGCCAGCAGCTCCCTCCGGGACTTCGCCTACAATGAGCAGTTCTTC.

J is TRBJ2-5 and V is TRBV19, with 9 bases lining up with TRBD2. The ends lost 4 bases at V and 3 bases at J; junction bases unmatched: 3. The length of the CDR3 is 14 residues. Germline V gene data show CDR1 as LNHDA and CDR2 as SQIVND (reference sequence). The CDR3 loop is CASSKLAGEETQYF. Written as DNA, the CDR3 is TGTGCCAGTAGTAAGTTAGCGGGAGAAGAGACCCAGTACTTC.

This chain links TRBV5-1 with TRBJ2-5, with 9 bases matching TRBD2. Germline-derived CDR1 and CDR2 are SGHRS and YFSETQ. CDR3 length: 13 amino acids. The junction had 4 bases not matched to a gene; V was cut back by 6 bases and J by 4 bases. In nucleotides, the CDR3 is TGCGCCAGCACCAAAGCGGGGGGAGAGACCCAGTACTTC. Encoded protein: CASTKAGGETQYF.

The CDR3 sequence: CASSPPGLASTDTQYF. In DNA form, the CDR3 reads TGTGCCAGCTCACCACCGGGACTAGCGTCCACAGATACGCAGTATTTT. The V call is TRBV18, the J call TRBJ2-3, with 10 bases lining up with TRBD2. J was trimmed by 2 bases and V by 0 bases; bases with no gene match: 2. Germline-derived CDR1 and CDR2 are KGHSH and LQKENI. This CDR3 has 16 amino acids. The entire variable domain, with the rest obtained from reference TRBV18 and TRBJ2-3, is as follows: NAGVMQNPRHLVRRRGQEARLRCSPMKGHSHVYWYRQLPEEGLKFMVYLQKENIIDESGMPKERFSAEFPKEGPSILRIQQVVRGDSAAYFCASSPPGLASTDTQYFGPGTRLTVL.

The J gene is TRBJ2-7, the V gene TRBV10-3; the D is unclear. The CDR3 totals 12 residues. From germline, CDR1 is ENHRY and CDR2 SYGVKD. V shed 10 bases and J shed 2 bases, with 12 bases lying between them. DNA of the CDR3: TGTGCCACTTCAACCAGCGCCTACGAGCAGTACTTC. This codes for CATSTSAYEQYF.

The J gene is TRBJ1-5, the V gene TRBV6-6; D is uncertain. Deletions cut 4 bases from V and 1 base from J, with 11 bases between. Germline V gives CDR1 MNHNY, CDR2 SVGAGI (reference sequence). The CDR3 totals 15 residues. CDR3 residues: CASSSYTDSNQPQHF. DNA for the CDR3: TGTGCCAGCAGTTCGTATACAGACAGCAATCAGCCCCAGCATTTT.

The rearrangement joins TRBV30 to TRBJ1-4, with D unresolved. Germline CDR1 is GTSNPN and CDR2 is SVGIG (reference sequence). The V gene lost 2 bases and the J gene lost 11 bases, with 9 bases spanning the gap. This CDR3 has 11 residues. This chain's CDR3 is CAWSHAGKLFF. The CDR3 nucleotides are TGTGCCTGGAGTCACGCGGGGAAACTGTTTTTT.

V and J are TRBV9 and TRBJ2-1; TRBD2 matches at 7 bases. V trimming: 3 bases; J trimming: 6 bases; junction bases outside the gene matches: 9. The CDR3 runs to 15 residues. Germline CDR1 SGDLS, CDR2 YYNGEE. The CDR3 DNA sequence: TGTGCCAGCAGCGACCAGCGGGGTTCAATCAATGAGCAGTTCTTC. This encodes CASSDQRGSINEQFF.

J is TRBJ1-4 and V is TRBV28; a possible D gene is TRBD1 (5 bases). The CDR3 is 13 residues long. The V gene lost 9 bases and the J gene lost 7 bases, with 15 bases spanning the gap. Per germline, CDR1 MDHEN and CDR2 SYDVKM. CDR3 sequence reads: CASLSGGTEKLFF. The DNA for the CDR3 is TGTGCCAGTTTGAGCGGGGGGACTGAAAAACTGTTTTTT.

J is TRBJ1-4 and V is TRBV4-2; 9 nucleotides match TRBD1. There are 14 residues in the CDR3. Germline values: CDR1 LGHNA, CDR2 YNFKEQ. The V segment lost 4 bases and the J segment 5 bases; nucleotides outside the gene matches: 2. CDR3 nucleotides: TGTGCCAGCAGCCGCGGGACAGGGAATGAAAAACTGTTTTTT. Translating gives CASSRGTGNEKLFF.

On this clone: The CDR3 ends on some other residue instead of the conserved phenylalanine or tryptophan, so this is likely a read error. Because the CDR3's place on the DNA is in doubt, the DNA is left out and the CDR3 is given as listed by TCRdb. The rearrangement links TRBV6-5 to TRBJ1-3. CDR1 MNHEY and CDR2 SVGAGI come from the germline V gene. The CDR3 is 14 residues long, ends included. CDR3: CASSYSKLSTQEYL.

The V call is TRBV2, the J call TRBJ1-2, with a weak D call TRBD1 (5 bases). From germline, CDR1 is SNHLY and CDR2 FYNNEI. V lost 4 bases to trimming and J lost 6 bases, with 12 bases between them. The CDR3 is 13 residues long. The CDR3: CASSVLGEDGYTF. CDR3 nucleotides: TGTGCCAGCAGTGTCTTAGGGGAAGATGGCTACACCTTC.

The CDR3 coding sequence is TGTGCCAGCAGCCAAGAATCGACTAGCCACTACGAGCAGTACTTC. Its protein is CASSQESTSHYEQYF. This chain links TRBV4-2 with TRBJ2-7; TRBD2 agrees at 7 bases. This CDR3 is 15 amino acids long. Germline V gene lookup returns CDR1 LGHNA and CDR2 YNFKEQ. V lost 0 bases and J lost 3; bases outside the gene matches: 5.

The V gene is TRBV2, the J gene TRBJ2-5; tentative D call: TRBD2 (6 bases). There are 12 residues in the CDR3. V was clipped by 8 bases and J by 10 bases, with 17 bases between them. CDR1 and CDR2 from the germline V gene are SNHLY and FYNNEI. CDR3 sequence (DNA): TGTGCCAGCGGCGGCGGGGCCTACGACCAGTACTTC. Translation: CASGGGAYDQYF.

This clone appeared once. The chain couples TRBV19 to TRBJ1-1, with D possibly TRBD1 on 5 matching bases. Looked up from germline, CDR1 is LNHDA and CDR2 is SQIVND (reference sequence). V lost 7 bases to trimming and J lost 4 bases, with 13 bases between them. This CDR3 region has 13 residues. DNA for the CDR3: TGTGCCAGTATTGGTTTGGGGGGCACTGAAGCTTTCTTT. Amino acid sequence: CASIGLGGTEAFF. Using reference TRBV19 and TRBJ1-1 for the parts outside the CDR3, the full variable domain is DGGITQSPKYLFRKEGQNVTLSCEQNLNHDAMYWYRQDPGQGLRLIYYSQIVNDFQKGDIAEGYSVSREKKESFPLTVTSAQKNPTAFYLCASIGLGGTEAFFGQGTRLTVV.

The CDR3 loop is CASSQTGRKNTEAFF. The CDR3 DNA reads as TGTGCCAGCAGCCAGACAGGGCGGAAGAACACTGAAGCTTTCTTT. This sequence joins TRBV5-4 and TRBJ1-1; 7 bases align to TRBD1. Germline lookup yields CDR1 SGHNT and CDR2 YYREEE (reference sequence). This CDR3 spans 15 amino acids. The V segment lost 4 bases and the J segment 1 base; nucleotides outside the gene matches: 7.

The V call is TRBV5-4, the J call TRBJ2-7; 10 nucleotides match TRBD2. The J segment lost 7 bases and the V segment lost 0 bases, leaving 7 bases of the junction unmatched. The CDR3 loop spans 15 amino acids. Germline-derived CDR1 and CDR2 are SGHNT and YYREEE (reference sequence). The DNA of the CDR3 is TGTGCCAGCAGCTTGGCCCTAGCGGGAGTTGGGGAGCAGTACTTC. Translating it yields CASSLALAGVGEQYF.

The rearrangement joins TRBV5-1 to TRBJ1-4; TRBD1 matches 9 bases. CDR3 length equals 15 residues. V lost 4 bases to trimming and J lost 3 bases; unmatched junction nucleotides: 4. The germline V gene has CDR1 SGHRS and CDR2 YFSETQ. The CDR3 is CASSPQGAPNEKLFF. The CDR3 region has the DNA TGCGCCAGCAGCCCACAGGGGGCACCTAATGAAAAACTGTTTTTT.

A remark on this clone: The germline gene is not matched at one end of the junction; a read error may be the cause. V gene TRBV6-5 combines with J gene TRBJ2-3, with D possibly matching TRBD2 (6 bases). The CDR3 is made up of 12 amino acids. Per the germline V gene, CDR1 is MNHEY and CDR2 is SVGAGI. Here the CDR3 DNA reads TGCGCCAGCAGTCCGGGACTCCGGACGCAGTATTTT. This translates into CASSPGLRTQYF.

This chain uses TRBV24-1 with TRBJ2-1, with 8 nucleotides matching TRBD1. The germline gives CDR1 KGHDR, CDR2 SFDVKD. This CDR3 is 15 amino acids long. V gave up 3 bases and J gave up 7 bases; unmatched junction bases: 7. CDR3 DNA: TGTGCCACCAGTGATCCCGGACAGGGTTGGAATGAGCAGTTCTTC. Protein sequence: CATSDPGQGWNEQFF.

The genes are TRBV18 and TRBJ2-1, with 8 bases fitting TRBD2. V was clipped by 0 bases and J by 3 bases; unmatched bases: 4. This CDR3 region has 16 residues. Germline V gives CDR1 KGHSH, CDR2 LQKENI. CDR3 sequence (DNA): TGTGCCAGCTCACCACCTTCGGGGGGGGGCTACAATGAGCAGTTCTTC. This encodes CASSPPSGGGYNEQFF.